This is a list of T cell receptor beta chains from one sample in a study of T cells after yellow fever vaccination. MiXCR, run by TCRdb on the 5' RACE reads, gives a single entry per CDR3 protein. The repertoire includes hundreds of thousands of distinct CDR3 sequences, roughly an eighth of them detected once, and about 15% sits in the top ten. The sequences come from PBMCs, collected on the day of the yellow fever booster vaccination. The source of these receptors is a man aged 25-45 years who received the YFV17D yellow fever vaccine. The CDR3 runs from the conserved cysteine through the conserved F or W. D genes are given only for firm matches. Clone size appears in some rows only: once, few, many, or a class for an expanded clone.

j_gene: TRBJ2-5
d_gene: TRBD2
abundance: .
v_gene: TRBV7-2
CDR3nt: TGTGCCAGCAGCTTAGCGACTACTAGCGGGAGAAGAGAGACCCAGTACTTC
CDR3aa: CASSLATTSGRRETQYF

j_gene: TRBJ2-7
d_gene: .
abundance: few
v_gene: TRBV10-3
CDR3nt: TGTGCCATCAGTGAGGACACCTACGAGCAGTACTTC
CDR3aa: CAISEDTYEQYF

j_gene: TRBJ1-4
d_gene: TRBD1
abundance: few
v_gene: TRBV28
CDR3nt: TGTGCCAGCAACGGACGGGACAGCCGAAATGAAAAACTGTTTTTT
CDR3aa: CASNGRDSRNEKLFF

j_gene: TRBJ1-2
d_gene: .
abundance: few
v_gene: TRBV12-3/TRBV12-4
CDR3nt: TGTGCCAGCAGTTTTGGGGGACGGATTTATGGCTACACCTTC
CDR3aa: CASSFGGRIYGYTF

j_gene: TRBJ1-5
d_gene: .
abundance: .
v_gene: TRBV7-2
CDR3nt: TGTGCCTGCAGTACAGGGTGGAGTCAGCCCCAGCATTTT
CDR3aa: CACSTGWSQPQHF

j_gene: TRBJ2-7
d_gene: TRBD1
abundance: .
v_gene: TRBV29-1
CDR3nt: TGCAGCGTTGAAGGGGCAGGGGGCACCGAGCAGTACTTC
CDR3aa: CSVEGAGGTEQYF

j_gene: TRBJ2-1
d_gene: .
abundance: few
v_gene: TRBV5-1
CDR3nt: TGCGCCAGCAGCCCGGAAGGGGGGGGTACTAACAATGAGCAGTTCTTC
CDR3aa: CASSPEGGGTNNEQFF

j_gene: TRBJ2-7
d_gene: TRBD1
abundance: .
v_gene: TRBV5-1
CDR3nt: TGCGCCAGCAGCTTGGCGGGGGAGACTAAACAGGGGGCAAGGACCTACGAGCAGTACTTC
CDR3aa: CASSLAGETKQGARTYEQYF

j_gene: TRBJ1-6
d_gene: TRBD1
abundance: few
v_gene: TRBV14
CDR3nt: TGTGCCAGCAGCCAAGGACAGGGGCGTAATTCACCCCTCCACTTT
CDR3aa: CASSQGQGRNSPLHF

j_gene: TRBJ2-7
d_gene: .
abundance: few
v_gene: TRBV27
CDR3nt: TGTGCCAGCAGTACTATTAGTCAGTTCTCCTACGAGCAGTACTTC
CDR3aa: CASSTISQFSYEQYF

j_gene: TRBJ2-5
d_gene: .
abundance: few
v_gene: TRBV20-1
CDR3nt: TGCAGTGCTAGAGACTTCCAAGAGACCCAGTACTTC
CDR3aa: CSARDFQETQYF

j_gene: TRBJ2-7
d_gene: TRBD1
abundance: many
v_gene: TRBV29-1
CDR3nt: TGCAGCGTTGCCCGGGACAGATCGGACGAGCAGTACTTC
CDR3aa: CSVARDRSDEQYF

j_gene: TRBJ2-7
d_gene: TRBD2
abundance: .
v_gene: TRBV20-1
CDR3nt: TGCAGTGCTAGAGCGGCTAGCGGCTTTTCCTACGAGCAGTACTTC
CDR3aa: CSARAASGFSYEQYF

j_gene: TRBJ2-1
d_gene: TRBD2
abundance: few
v_gene: TRBV12-3/TRBV12-4
CDR3nt: TGTGCCAGCAGAACACGGCTAGCGGGAGGACGGGGTGAGCAGTTCTTC
CDR3aa: CASRTRLAGGRGEQFF

j_gene: TRBJ1-2
d_gene: .
abundance: few
v_gene: TRBV28
CDR3nt: TGTGCCTCGGAGGGACTCGGCTATGGCTACACCTTC
CDR3aa: CASEGLGYGYTF

j_gene: TRBJ2-3
d_gene: .
abundance: .
v_gene: TRBV4-3
CDR3nt: TGCGCCAGCAGCCAACGCGGGATCCTGCCAGATACGCCGTATTTT
CDR3aa: CASSQRGILPDTPYF

j_gene: TRBJ2-7
d_gene: .
abundance: .
v_gene: TRBV6-1
CDR3nt: TGTGCCAGCAGGCTAGATACAGAAACCTACGAGCAGTACTTC
CDR3aa: CASRLDTETYEQYF

j_gene: TRBJ1-2
d_gene: .
abundance: few
v_gene: TRBV3-1
CDR3nt: TGTGCCAGCAGCCAAGATTTGACAGTAGTAGGCTATGGCTACACCTTC
CDR3aa: CASSQDLTVVGYGYTF

j_gene: TRBJ2-7
d_gene: .
abundance: .
v_gene: TRBV29-1
CDR3nt: TGCAGCGCCCTATCAGGACACAATTATTACGAGCAGTACTTC
CDR3aa: CSALSGHNYYEQYF

j_gene: TRBJ2-7
d_gene: TRBD2
abundance: .
v_gene: TRBV4-3
CDR3nt: TGCGCCATCAGCCACCTAAGCGGGGGTTATACCTACGAGCAGTACTTC
CDR3aa: CAISHLSGGYTYEQYF

j_gene: TRBJ2-7
d_gene: .
abundance: .
v_gene: TRBV20-1
CDR3nt: TGCAGTGTAGAGAGGGGCACCTACGAGCAGTACTTC
CDR3aa: CSVERGTYEQYF

j_gene: TRBJ1-2
d_gene: .
abundance: few
v_gene: TRBV14
CDR3nt: TGTGCCAGCAGCCCGCCCGGGGCTGCCTATGGCTACACCTTC
CDR3aa: CASSPPGAAYGYTF

j_gene: TRBJ1-4
d_gene: .
abundance: .
v_gene: TRBV18
CDR3nt: TGTGCCAGCTCACTGGACGTAGGAGAAAAACTGTTTTTT
CDR3aa: CASSLDVGEKLFF

j_gene: TRBJ2-1
d_gene: TRBD2
abundance: few
v_gene: TRBV6-2/TRBV6-3
CDR3nt: TGTGCCAGCGTCGGGGGAGGGGTGAATGAGCAGTTCTTC
CDR3aa: CASVGGGVNEQFF

j_gene: TRBJ1-1
d_gene: .
abundance: .
v_gene: TRBV6-2/TRBV6-3
CDR3nt: TGTGCCAGCAGTAACGGGCCTGAAGCTTTCTTT
CDR3aa: CASSNGPEAFF

j_gene: TRBJ2-1
d_gene: TRBD2
abundance: many
v_gene: TRBV20-1
CDR3nt: TGCAGTGCTCGACTAGCGGCTTACTACAATGAGCAGTTCTTC
CDR3aa: CSARLAAYYNEQFF

j_gene: TRBJ1-5
d_gene: .
abundance: few
v_gene: TRBV10-3
CDR3nt: TGTGCCATCAGTGAGGGCGGTCATCAGCCCCAGCATTTT
CDR3aa: CAISEGGHQPQHF

j_gene: TRBJ1-6
d_gene: .
abundance: .
v_gene: TRBV5-1
CDR3nt: TGCGCCAGCAGCTTAAACACAGCTAGCAATTCACCCCTCCACTTT
CDR3aa: CASSLNTASNSPLHF

j_gene: TRBJ2-6
d_gene: .
abundance: few
v_gene: TRBV5-1
CDR3nt: TGCGCCAGCAGGATTGGGGCCAACGTCCTGACTTTC
CDR3aa: CASRIGANVLTF

j_gene: TRBJ2-7
d_gene: .
abundance: few
v_gene: TRBV6-1
CDR3nt: TGTGCCAGCAGACCGACTGCGCAGTCAGACTACGAGCAGTACTTC
CDR3aa: CASRPTAQSDYEQYF

j_gene: TRBJ2-5
d_gene: TRBD1
abundance: few
v_gene: TRBV20-1
CDR3nt: TGCAGTGCTAGTTCTCCGGGACAGGGGGCGGGAGAGGAGACCCAGTACTTC
CDR3aa: CSASSPGQGAGEETQYF

j_gene: TRBJ2-7
d_gene: .
abundance: few
v_gene: TRBV20-1
CDR3nt: TGCAGTGCCCAACCCGGGACCTACGAGCAGTACTTC
CDR3aa: CSAQPGTYEQYF

j_gene: TRBJ2-1
d_gene: TRBD2
abundance: few
v_gene: TRBV6-5
CDR3nt: TGTGCCAGCAGTTACGCAAGCGGGATAGAGTACAATGAGCAGTTCTTC
CDR3aa: CASSYASGIEYNEQFF

j_gene: TRBJ1-1
d_gene: .
abundance: few
v_gene: TRBV20-1
CDR3nt: TGCAGTGCTAGAGTGCCCGGGAGGGGCACTGAAGCTTTCTTT
CDR3aa: CSARVPGRGTEAFF

j_gene: TRBJ1-1
d_gene: .
abundance: .
v_gene: TRBV7-9
CDR3nt: TGTGCCAGCAGCTGGGGGTTCAACACTGAAGCTTTCTTT
CDR3aa: CASSWGFNTEAFF

j_gene: TRBJ2-7
d_gene: .
abundance: many
v_gene: TRBV5-1
CDR3nt: TGCGCCAGCTTGGGCGACAACTACGAGCAGTACTTC
CDR3aa: CASLGDNYEQYF

j_gene: TRBJ2-3
d_gene: .
abundance: once
v_gene: TRBV20-1
CDR3nt: TGCAGTGCTAGAACGCCAACCACAGATACGCAGTATTTT
CDR3aa: CSARTPTTDTQYF

j_gene: TRBJ2-1
d_gene: TRBD1
abundance: few
v_gene: TRBV5-4
CDR3nt: TGTGCCAGCAGCGCAGCTGGGACAGGGGTGTACAATGAGCAGTTCTTC
CDR3aa: CASSAAGTGVYNEQFF

j_gene: TRBJ2-1
d_gene: .
abundance: .
v_gene: TRBV5-8
CDR3nt: TGTGCCAGCAGCTTCGGTAGCGTTGAGCAGTTCTTC
CDR3aa: CASSFGSVEQFF

j_gene: TRBJ1-1
d_gene: .
abundance: few
v_gene: TRBV20-1
CDR3nt: TGCAGTGCTAAGAGTACAAGGAACACTGAAGCTTTCTTT
CDR3aa: CSAKSTRNTEAFF

j_gene: TRBJ2-2
d_gene: .
abundance: few
v_gene: TRBV7-2
CDR3nt: TGTGCCAGCAGCCCACAGCGGCCGGAGAACACCGGGGAGCTGTTTTTT
CDR3aa: CASSPQRPENTGELFF

j_gene: TRBJ2-1
d_gene: TRBD2
abundance: .
v_gene: TRBV19
CDR3nt: TGTGCCAGTAGTATTAGGGCGGGAGGGGGGCCCGATGAGCAGTTCTTC
CDR3aa: CASSIRAGGGPDEQFF

j_gene: TRBJ2-1
d_gene: TRBD2
abundance: few
v_gene: TRBV6-5
CDR3nt: TGTGCCAGCAGTTACTCGCCGAGCGGGAGTAGGGGTGAGCAGTTCTTC
CDR3aa: CASSYSPSGSRGEQFF

j_gene: TRBJ2-7
d_gene: TRBD1
abundance: .
v_gene: TRBV14
CDR3nt: TGTGCCAGCAGCCAAGCATATGGGACAGGAGCCTACGAGCAGTACTTC
CDR3aa: CASSQAYGTGAYEQYF